The sequence of this T cell receptor (beta chain) was determined in a study of beta chain features in type 1 diabetes. CDR3 size: 14 residues. The ends were cut back, 5 bases at V and 3 bases at J, with 12 bases in the middle. Germline V lookup: CDR1 SGHTA, CDR2 FQGNSA. Study results and caveats: Lower insertion and higher deletion counts appeared at VDJ junctions in type 1 diabetes patients. A closer apparent resemblance between naive, central memory and Treg TCRB repertoires was seen in patients than in healthy donors.

Worth noting for this clone: Its target is unknown.

The investigators reverse transcribed all of the isolated RNA, so they sequenced expressed TCRB transcripts. The data were produced by immunoSEQ multiplex PCR, yet TCRdb's version contains in-frame clones alone and is incomplete. The data hold 200,000 to 250,000 clones, with about a tenth observed a single time. The TCR originated in a man between 18 and 35 years old in good health. The chain links TRBV7-2 to TRBJ2-3; D uncertain. The sample comprised central memory CD4+ T cells from blood. The CDR3 reads CASSLGPLTDTQYF. CDR3 sequence (DNA): TGTGCCAGCAGCCTCGGACCTTTGACAGATACGCAGTATTTT.